This entry is about one TCR beta chain. This clonotype was detected ten times or more. Its antigen has not been determined. Nothing much larger sits one base from this clone, and base qualities are not available. The label giving this sample's time point can be read as: pre-sensitization, week 0. The treatment or condition label, as the study defines it: therapeutic diphenylcyclopropenone sensitization with weekly scalp DPC. At every patch-test visit, the blood draw took place before the patch test was put on. Eligible patients were aged 18 to 70, diagnosed with alopecia, deemed suitable for DPC therapy, and excluded if pregnant. Total RNA was extracted from unfractionated whole blood that had been collected in Tempus Blood RNA tubes. The data stem from a study of human T cells and chemical hapten exposure (dated by TCRdb to the early 2020s). Notes on the research overall: For sensitization, 2% DPC in acetone was applied to an approximately 2 cm by approximately 2 cm area of upper inner arm skin. Weekly therapeutic DPC doses were additionally applied to the scalp of patients throughout the approximately 25-week study period. Patch testing was performed on the upper back with Finn chambers containing 0.01% DPC, and the patch tests were scored after 6 days according to International Contact Dermatitis Research Group standards. Alopecia areata with under or over 50% scalp involvement, alopecia totalis and alopecia universalis were represented in the patient cohort, which was mostly female. The libraries were sequenced as a pool, and the TCR yield per sample differed mostly because of small variations in library volumes within the pool. In alopecia patients, the study followed how the peripheral blood TCR repertoire changed in vivo over primary and secondary sensitization to diphenylcyclopropenone (DPC), a hapten. Blood samples were taken from patients before sensitization (week 0) and at 2, 6 and about 24 weeks after DPC sensitization. Blood for TCR sequencing was provided by twenty-nine alopecia patients at one to four time points (pre-sensitization, 2, 6 and 24 weeks).

From its cysteine to its phenylalanine, the CDR3 spans 13 amino acids. The CDR3 DNA has 39 bases and is translated from base 1. V and J are truncated by 6 bases and 0 bases respectively, leaving an intervening sequence of 8 bases. As encoded in the germline V gene, CDR1 is SNHLY while CDR2 is FYNNEI. Libraries were built with RACE. Sequenced using a NextSeq 500. During library preparation, unique molecular identifiers were attached to individual cDNA molecules so that TCRs could be counted quantitatively and reproducibly. From each blood RNA sample, both TCR alpha and TCR beta chains were sequenced. As for the original processing: Samples had a median of roughly 91,000 TCRs, with a range from 23,224 to 690,600. V, J and CDR3 annotation of the TCR reads was carried out using the Decombinator software suite. Every sample was subsampled to the same number of TCRs (28,000) for the PS versus PT1 abundance plots. Expanded TCRs were defined as absent before sensitization and observed at least eight times at the 2-week time point. TCRdb reprocessing: public reads trimmed at Q25 with fastp, clones called with MiXCR, in-frame beta chains kept. Rows are unified per CDR3 protein, each entry keeping the most common DNA and genes. TCRdb, not the original authors, processed these V and J calls. Here the sample has approximately 260,000 distinct CDR3 sequences; approximately 7.5% occur a single time. The ten largest make up 1.2% of the sample.

General study outcomes and caveats: Repeated subsampling changed both the strength of the expansion versus patch-test correlation and the threshold at which that correlation became significant. Significantly more large CDR3 similarity clusters were formed by expanded TCRs than by pre-sensitization or healthy control sets, consistent with antigen-driven responses. The number of TCRs above 1 in 1000 frequency did not change with DPC sensitization; there was no evidence of global repertoire structure alterations. The number of PT1 expanded TCRs positively correlated with patch test score, significant at thresholds 8, 16 and 32 but not 4. Alopecia, a presumed autoimmune disease, was present in all patients, so the immune response of the patients might differ from that of healthy individuals.

The source material was whole blood, sampled in connection with sensitization to the hapten diphenylcyclopropenone (DPC). This chain is built from TRBV2 and TRBJ1-1; a tentative D call is TRBD1 (5 bases match). This sequence was found in a man aged 18 to 30 with alopecia areata. Some clones in this sample may be carry-over from other donors' samples. The nucleotides are TGTGCCAGCAGCGGACAAGTGAACACTGAAGCTTTCTTT. Its protein is CASSGQVNTEAFF.